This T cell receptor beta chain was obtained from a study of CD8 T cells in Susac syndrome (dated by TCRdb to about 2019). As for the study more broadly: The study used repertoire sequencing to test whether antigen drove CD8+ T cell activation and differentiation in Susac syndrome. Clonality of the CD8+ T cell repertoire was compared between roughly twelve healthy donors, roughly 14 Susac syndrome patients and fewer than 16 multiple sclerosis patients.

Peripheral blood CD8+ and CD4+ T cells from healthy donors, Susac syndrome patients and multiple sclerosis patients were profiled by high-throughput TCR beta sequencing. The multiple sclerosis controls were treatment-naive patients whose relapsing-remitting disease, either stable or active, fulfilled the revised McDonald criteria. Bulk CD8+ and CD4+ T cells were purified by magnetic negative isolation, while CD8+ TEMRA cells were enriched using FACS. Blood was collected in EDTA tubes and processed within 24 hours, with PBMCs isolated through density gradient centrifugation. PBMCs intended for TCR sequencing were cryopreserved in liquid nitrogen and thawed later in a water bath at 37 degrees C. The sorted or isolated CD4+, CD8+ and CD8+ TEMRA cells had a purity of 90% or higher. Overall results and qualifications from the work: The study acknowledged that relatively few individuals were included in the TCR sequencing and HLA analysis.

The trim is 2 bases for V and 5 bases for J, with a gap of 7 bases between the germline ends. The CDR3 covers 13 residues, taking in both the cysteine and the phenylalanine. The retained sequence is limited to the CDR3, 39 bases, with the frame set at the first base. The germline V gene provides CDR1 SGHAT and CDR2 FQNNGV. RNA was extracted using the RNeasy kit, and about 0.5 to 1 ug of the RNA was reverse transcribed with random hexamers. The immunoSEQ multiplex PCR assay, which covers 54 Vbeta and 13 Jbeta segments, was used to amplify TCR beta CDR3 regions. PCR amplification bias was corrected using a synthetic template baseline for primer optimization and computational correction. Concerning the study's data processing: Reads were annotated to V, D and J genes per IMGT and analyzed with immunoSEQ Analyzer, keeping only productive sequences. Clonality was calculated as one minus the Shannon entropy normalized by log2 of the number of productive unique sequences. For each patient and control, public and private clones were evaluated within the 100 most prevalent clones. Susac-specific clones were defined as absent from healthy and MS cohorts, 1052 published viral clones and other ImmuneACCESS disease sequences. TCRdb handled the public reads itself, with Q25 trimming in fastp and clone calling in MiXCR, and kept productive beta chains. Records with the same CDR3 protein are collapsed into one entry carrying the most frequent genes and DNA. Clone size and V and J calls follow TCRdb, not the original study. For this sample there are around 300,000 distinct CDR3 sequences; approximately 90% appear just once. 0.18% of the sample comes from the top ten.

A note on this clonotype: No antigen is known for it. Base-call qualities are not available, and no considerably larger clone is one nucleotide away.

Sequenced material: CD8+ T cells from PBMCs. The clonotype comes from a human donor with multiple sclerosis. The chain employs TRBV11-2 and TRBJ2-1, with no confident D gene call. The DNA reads TGTGCCAGCAGCTTACCGCTAGACAATGAGCAGTTCTTC. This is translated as CASSLPLDNEQFF.